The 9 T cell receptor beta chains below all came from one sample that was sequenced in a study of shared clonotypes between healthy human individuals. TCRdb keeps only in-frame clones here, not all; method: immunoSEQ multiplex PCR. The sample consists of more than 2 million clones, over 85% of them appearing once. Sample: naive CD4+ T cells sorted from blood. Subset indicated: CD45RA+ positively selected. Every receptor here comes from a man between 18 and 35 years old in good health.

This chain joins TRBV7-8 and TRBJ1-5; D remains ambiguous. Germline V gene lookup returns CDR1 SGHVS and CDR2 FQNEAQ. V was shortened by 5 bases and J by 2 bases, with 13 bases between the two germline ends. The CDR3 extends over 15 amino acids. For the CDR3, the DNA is TGTGCCAGCAGCCCAGAGTCTGGGGGCAATCAGCCCCAGCATTTT. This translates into CASSPESGGNQPQHF.

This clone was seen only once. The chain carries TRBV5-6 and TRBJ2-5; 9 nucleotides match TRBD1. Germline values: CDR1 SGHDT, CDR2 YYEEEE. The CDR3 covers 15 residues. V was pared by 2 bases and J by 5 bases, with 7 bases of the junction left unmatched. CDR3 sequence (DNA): TGTGCCAGCAGCTTTGGACAGGGGTCCTGGGAGACCCAGTACTTC. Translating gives CASSFGQGSWETQYF.

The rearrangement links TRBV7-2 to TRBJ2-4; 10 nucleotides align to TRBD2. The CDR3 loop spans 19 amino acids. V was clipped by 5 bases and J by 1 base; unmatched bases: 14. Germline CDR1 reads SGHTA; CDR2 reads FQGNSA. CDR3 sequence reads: CASSLEASGSGTAKNIQYF. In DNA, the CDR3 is TGTGCCAGCAGCCTAGAGGCTAGCGGGAGTGGTACCGCCAAAAACATTCAGTACTTC.

This chain's CDR3 is CASSYGTPRRTTQYF. CDR3 bases: TGTGCCAGCAGTTATGGGACACCCCGTCGTACGACCCAGTACTTC. The chain has TRBV6-5 and TRBJ2-5; maybe TRBD1 (6 bases). Deletions cut 3 bases from V and 7 bases from J, with 18 bases between. Germline CDR1 is MNHEY and CDR2 is SVGAGI. The CDR3 extends over 15 amino acids.

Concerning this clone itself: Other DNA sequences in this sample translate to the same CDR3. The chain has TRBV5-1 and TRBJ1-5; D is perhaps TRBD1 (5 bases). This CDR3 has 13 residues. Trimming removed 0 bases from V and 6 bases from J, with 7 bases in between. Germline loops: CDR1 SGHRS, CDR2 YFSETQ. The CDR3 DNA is TGCGCCAGCAGCTTGGAGGGGAGTCAGCCCCAGCATTTT. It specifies CASSLEGSQPQHF.

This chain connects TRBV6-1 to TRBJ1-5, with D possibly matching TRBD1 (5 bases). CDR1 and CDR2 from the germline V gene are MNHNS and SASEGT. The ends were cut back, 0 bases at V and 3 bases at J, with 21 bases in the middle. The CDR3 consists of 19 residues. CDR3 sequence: CASSEARLTGGNTNQPQHF. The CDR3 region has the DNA TGTGCCAGCAGTGAAGCCCGATTGACGGGGGGGAATACCAATCAGCCCCAGCATTTT.

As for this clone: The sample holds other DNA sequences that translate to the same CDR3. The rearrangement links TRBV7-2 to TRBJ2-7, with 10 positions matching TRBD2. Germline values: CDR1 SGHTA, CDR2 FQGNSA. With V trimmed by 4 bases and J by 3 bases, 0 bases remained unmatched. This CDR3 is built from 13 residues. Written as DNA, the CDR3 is TGTGCCAGCAGCTGGACTAGCGGCTACGAGCAGTACTTC. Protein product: CASSWTSGYEQYF.

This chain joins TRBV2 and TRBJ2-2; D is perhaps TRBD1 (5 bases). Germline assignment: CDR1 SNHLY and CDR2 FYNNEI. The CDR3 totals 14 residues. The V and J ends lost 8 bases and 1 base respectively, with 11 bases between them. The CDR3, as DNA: TGTGCCAGCCAGACAGAAATGAACACCGGGGAGCTGTTTTTT. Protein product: CASQTEMNTGELFF.

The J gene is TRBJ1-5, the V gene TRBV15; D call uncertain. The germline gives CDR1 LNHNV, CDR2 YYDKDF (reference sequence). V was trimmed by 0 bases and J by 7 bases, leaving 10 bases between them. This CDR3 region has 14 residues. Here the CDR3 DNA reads TGTGCCACCAGCAGAGATCGTCGAGTGCAGCCCCAGCATTTT. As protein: CATSRDRRVQPQHF.